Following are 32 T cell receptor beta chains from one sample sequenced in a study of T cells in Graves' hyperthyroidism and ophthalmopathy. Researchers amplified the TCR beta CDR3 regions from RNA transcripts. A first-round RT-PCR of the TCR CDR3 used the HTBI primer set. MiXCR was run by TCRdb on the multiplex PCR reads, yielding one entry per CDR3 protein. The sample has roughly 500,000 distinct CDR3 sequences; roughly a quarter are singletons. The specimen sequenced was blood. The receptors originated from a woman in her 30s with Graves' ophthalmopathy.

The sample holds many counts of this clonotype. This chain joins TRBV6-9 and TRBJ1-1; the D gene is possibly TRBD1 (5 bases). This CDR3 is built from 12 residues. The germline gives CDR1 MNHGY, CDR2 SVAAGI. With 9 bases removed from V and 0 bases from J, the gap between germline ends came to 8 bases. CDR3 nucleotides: TGTGCCAGAAGACAGATGAACACTGAAGCTTTCTTT. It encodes CARRQMNTEAFF.

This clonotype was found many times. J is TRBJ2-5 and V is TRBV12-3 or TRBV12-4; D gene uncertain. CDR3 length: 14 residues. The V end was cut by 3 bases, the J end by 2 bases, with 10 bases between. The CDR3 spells CASSFGHGQETQYF. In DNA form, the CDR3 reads TGTGCCAGCAGTTTTGGCCACGGTCAAGAGACCCAGTACTTC.

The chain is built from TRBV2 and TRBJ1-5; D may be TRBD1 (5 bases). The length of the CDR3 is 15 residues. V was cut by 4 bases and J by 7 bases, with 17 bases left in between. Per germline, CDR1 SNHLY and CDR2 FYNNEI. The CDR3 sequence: CASSAPGTPDQPQHF. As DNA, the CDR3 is TGTGCCAGCAGTGCCCCCGGGACGCCTGACCAGCCCCAGCATTTT.

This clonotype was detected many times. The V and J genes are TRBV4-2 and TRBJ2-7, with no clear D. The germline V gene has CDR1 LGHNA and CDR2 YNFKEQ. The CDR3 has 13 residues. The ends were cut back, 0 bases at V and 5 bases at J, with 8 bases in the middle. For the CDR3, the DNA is TGTGCCAGCAGCCAAGAGGCAGAGGACGAGCAGTACTTC. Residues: CASSQEAEDEQYF.

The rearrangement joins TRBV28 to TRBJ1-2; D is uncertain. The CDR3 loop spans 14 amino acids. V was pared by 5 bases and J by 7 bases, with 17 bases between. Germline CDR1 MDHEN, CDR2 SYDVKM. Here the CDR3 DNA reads TGTGCCAGCAGTCCTCCCCCCGGGGAAGGTGGCTACACCTTC. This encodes CASSPPPGEGGYTF.

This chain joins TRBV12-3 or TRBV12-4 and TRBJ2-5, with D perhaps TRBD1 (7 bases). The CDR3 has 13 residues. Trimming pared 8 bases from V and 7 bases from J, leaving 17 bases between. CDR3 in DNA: TGTGCCAGCCTAGTTACAGGGGAGGCGACCCAGTACTTC. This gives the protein CASLVTGEATQYF.

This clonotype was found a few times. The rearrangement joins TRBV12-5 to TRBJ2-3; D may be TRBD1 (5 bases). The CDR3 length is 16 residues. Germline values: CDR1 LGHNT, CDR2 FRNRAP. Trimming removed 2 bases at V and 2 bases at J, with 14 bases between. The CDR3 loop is CASGLYLGHFTDTQYF. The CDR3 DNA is TGTGCTAGTGGTTTGTACCTAGGACACTTCACAGATACGCAGTATTTT.

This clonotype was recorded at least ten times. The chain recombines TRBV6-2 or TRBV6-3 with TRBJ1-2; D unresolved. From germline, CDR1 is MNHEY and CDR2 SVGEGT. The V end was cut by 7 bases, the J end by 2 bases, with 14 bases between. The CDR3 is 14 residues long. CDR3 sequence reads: CASIRAGVNYGYTF. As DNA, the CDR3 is TGTGCCAGCATCCGGGCGGGAGTCAACTATGGCTACACCTTC.

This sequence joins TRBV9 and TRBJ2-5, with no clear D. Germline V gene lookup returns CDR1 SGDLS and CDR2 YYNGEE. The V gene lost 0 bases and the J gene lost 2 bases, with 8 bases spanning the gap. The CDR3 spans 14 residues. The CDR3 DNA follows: TGTGCCAGCAGCGTAGGAACCAGACAAGAGACCCAGTACTTC. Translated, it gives CASSVGTRQETQYF. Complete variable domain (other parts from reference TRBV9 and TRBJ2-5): DSGVTQTPKHLITATGQRVTLRCSPRSGDLSVYWYQQSLDQGLQFLIQYYNGEERAKGNILERFSAQQFPDLHSELNLSSLELGDSALYFCASSVGTRQETQYFGPGTRLLVL.

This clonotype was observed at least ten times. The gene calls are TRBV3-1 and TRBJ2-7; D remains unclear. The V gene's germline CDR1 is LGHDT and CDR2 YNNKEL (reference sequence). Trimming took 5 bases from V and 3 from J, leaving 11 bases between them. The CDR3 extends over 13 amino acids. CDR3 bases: TGTGCCAGCAGCGCAGGAAGCTTCTACGAGCAGTACTTC. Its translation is CASSAGSFYEQYF.

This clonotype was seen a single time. As DNA, the CDR3 is TGTGCCTGGGGTGTGGGTTTGAACACTGAAGCTTTCTTT. Translating it yields CAWGVGLNTEAFF. The chain recombines TRBV6-1 with TRBJ1-1; D is unresolved. CDR1 is MNHNS, CDR2 SASEGT, per germline. V was clipped by 11 bases and J by 0 bases, with 13 bases between them. This CDR3 contains 13 residues.

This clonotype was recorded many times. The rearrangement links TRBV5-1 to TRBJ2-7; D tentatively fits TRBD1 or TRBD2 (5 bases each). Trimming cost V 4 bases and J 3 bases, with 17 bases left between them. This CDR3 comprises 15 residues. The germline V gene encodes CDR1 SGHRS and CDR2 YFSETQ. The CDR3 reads CASSATGTYHYEQYF. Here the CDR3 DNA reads TGCGCCAGCAGCGCAACCGGGACGTACCACTACGAGCAGTACTTC.

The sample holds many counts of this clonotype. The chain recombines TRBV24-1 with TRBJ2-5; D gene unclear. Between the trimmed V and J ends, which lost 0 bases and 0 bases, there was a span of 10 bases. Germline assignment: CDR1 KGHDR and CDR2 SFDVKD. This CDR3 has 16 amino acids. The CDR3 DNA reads TGTGCCACCAGTGATTTGAAGGGCGCGAACCAAGAGACCCAGTACTTC. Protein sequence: CATSDLKGANQETQYF.

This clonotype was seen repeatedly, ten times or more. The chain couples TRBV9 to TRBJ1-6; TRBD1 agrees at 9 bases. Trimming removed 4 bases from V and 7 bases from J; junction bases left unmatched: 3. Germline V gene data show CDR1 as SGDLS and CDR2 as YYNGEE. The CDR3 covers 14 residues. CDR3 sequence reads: CASSTGQGNSPLHF. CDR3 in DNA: TGTGCCAGCAGCACCGGACAGGGGAATTCACCCCTCCACTTT.

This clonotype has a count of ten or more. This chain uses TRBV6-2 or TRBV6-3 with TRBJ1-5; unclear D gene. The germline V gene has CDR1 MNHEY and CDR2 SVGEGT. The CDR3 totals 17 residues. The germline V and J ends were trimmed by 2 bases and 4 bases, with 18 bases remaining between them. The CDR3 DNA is TGTGCCAGCAGTTACAATTATTTGGCGACGGGGAATCAGCCCCAGCATTTT. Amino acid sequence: CASSYNYLATGNQPQHF.

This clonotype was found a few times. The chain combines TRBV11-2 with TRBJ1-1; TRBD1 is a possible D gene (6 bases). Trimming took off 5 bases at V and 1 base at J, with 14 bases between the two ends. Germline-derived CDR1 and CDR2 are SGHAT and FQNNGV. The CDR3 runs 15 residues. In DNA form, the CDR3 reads TGTGCCAGCAGCGTACCCGGGACACAGAACACTGAAGCTTTCTTT. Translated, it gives CASSVPGTQNTEAFF.

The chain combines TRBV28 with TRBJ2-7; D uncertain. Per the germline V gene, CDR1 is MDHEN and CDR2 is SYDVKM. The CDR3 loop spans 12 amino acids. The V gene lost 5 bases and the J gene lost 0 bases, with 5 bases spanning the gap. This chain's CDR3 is CASSTASYEQYF. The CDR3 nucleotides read TGTGCCAGCAGTACCGCCTCCTACGAGCAGTACTTC.

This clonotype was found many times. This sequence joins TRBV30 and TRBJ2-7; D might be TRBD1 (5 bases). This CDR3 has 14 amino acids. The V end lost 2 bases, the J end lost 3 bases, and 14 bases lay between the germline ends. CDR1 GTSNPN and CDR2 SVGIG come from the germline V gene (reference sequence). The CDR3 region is CAWSPLGQSYEQYF. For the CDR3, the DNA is TGTGCCTGGAGTCCCCTGGGGCAGAGCTACGAGCAGTACTTC.

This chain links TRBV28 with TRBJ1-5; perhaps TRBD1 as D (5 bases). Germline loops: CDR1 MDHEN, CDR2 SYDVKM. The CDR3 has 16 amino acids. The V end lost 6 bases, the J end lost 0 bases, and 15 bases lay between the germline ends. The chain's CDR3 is CASRTYRRYSNQPQHF. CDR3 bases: TGTGCCAGCAGGACTTACAGGAGATATAGCAATCAGCCCCAGCATTTT.

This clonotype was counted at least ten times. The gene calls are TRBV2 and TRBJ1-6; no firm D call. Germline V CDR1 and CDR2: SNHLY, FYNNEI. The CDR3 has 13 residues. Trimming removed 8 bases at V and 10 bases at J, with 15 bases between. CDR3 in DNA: TGTGCCAGCTTGGAGGGAATCAGCTCACCCCTCCACTTT. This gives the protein CASLEGISSPLHF.

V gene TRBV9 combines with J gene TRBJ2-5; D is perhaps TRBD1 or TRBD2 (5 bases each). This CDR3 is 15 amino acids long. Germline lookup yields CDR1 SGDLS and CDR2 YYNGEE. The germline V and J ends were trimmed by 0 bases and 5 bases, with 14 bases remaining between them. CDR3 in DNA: TGTGCCAGCAGCGTAGTAGGACAAAGAGGGGAGACCCAGTACTTC. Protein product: CASSVVGQRGETQYF.

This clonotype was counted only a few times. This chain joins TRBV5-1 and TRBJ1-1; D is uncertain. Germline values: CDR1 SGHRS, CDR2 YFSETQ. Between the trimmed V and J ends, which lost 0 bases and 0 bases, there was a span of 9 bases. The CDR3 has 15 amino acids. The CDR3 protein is CASSLASPLNTEAFF. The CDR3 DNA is TGCGCCAGCAGCTTGGCGTCTCCGCTGAACACTGAAGCTTTCTTT.

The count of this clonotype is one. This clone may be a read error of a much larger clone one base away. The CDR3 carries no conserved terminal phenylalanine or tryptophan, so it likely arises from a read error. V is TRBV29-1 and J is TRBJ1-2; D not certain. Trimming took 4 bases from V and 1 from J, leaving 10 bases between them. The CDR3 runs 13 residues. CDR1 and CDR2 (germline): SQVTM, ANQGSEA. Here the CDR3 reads CSVGENINYGYTV. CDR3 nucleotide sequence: TGCAGCGTTGGGGAAAACATTAACTATGGCTACACCGTC.

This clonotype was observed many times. CDR3 DNA sequence: TGTGCCAGCGAGGACAGGACCTACGAGCAGTACTTC. Residues: CASEDRTYEQYF. The chain combines TRBV2 with TRBJ2-7; 7 bases are shared with TRBD1. The ends lost 8 bases at V and 2 bases at J; junction bases unmatched: 3. The CDR3 length is 12 residues. Germline V gene lookup returns CDR1 SNHLY and CDR2 FYNNEI.

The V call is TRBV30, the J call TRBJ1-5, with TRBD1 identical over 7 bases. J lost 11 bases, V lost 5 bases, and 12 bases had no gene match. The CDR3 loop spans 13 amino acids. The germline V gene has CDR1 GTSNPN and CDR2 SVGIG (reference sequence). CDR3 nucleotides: TGTGCCTGGGCCGCGGCAGGGGGGTGGGCCCAGCATTTT. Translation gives CAWAAAGGWAQHF.

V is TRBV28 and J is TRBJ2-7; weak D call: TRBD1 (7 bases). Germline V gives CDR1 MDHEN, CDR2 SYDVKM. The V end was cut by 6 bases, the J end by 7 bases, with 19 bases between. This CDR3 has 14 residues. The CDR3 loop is CASRKGTDAGEQYF. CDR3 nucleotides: TGTGCCAGCAGGAAGGGGACAGACGCGGGGGAGCAGTACTTC.

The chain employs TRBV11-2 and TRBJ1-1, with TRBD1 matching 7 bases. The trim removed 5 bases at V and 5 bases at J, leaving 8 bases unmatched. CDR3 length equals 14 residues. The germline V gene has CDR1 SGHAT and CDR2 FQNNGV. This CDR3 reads CASSPGQTRTEAFF. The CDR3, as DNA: TGTGCCAGCAGCCCGGGACAGACGAGGACTGAAGCTTTCTTT.

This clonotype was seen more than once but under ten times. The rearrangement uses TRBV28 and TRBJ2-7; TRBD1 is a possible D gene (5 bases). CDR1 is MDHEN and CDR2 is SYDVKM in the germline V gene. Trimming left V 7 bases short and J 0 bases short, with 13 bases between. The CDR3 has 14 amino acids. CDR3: CASNRYRSSYEQYF. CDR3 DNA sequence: TGTGCCAGCAATCGATACAGGAGCTCCTACGAGCAGTACTTC. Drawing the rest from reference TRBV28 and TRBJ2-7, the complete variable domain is DVKVTQSSRYLVKRTGEKVFLECVQDMDHENMFWYRQDPGLGLRLIYFSYDVKMKEKGDIPEGYSVSREKKERFSLILESASTNQTSMYLCASNRYRSSYEQYFGPGTRLTVT.

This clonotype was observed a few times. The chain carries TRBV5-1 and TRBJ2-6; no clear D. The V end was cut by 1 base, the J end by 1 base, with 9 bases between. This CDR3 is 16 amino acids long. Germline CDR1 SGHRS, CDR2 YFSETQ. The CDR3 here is CASSLNAESGANVLTF. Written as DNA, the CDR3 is TGCGCCAGCAGCTTGAACGCAGAATCTGGGGCCAACGTCCTGACTTTC.

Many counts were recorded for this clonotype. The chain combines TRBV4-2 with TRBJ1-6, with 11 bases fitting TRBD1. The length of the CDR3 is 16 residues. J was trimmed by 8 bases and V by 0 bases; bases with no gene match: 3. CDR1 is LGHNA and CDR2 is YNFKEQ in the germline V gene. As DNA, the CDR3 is TGTGCCAGCAGCCAAGACGGGACAGGGGGTTATTCACCCCTCCACTTT. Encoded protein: CASSQDGTGGYSPLHF.

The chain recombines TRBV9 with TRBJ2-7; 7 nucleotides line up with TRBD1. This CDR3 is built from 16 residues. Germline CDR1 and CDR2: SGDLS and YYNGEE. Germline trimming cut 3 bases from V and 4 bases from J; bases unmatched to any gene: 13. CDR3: CASSAYRGPRPYEQYF. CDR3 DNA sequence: TGTGCCAGCAGCGCCTACAGGGGCCCTAGACCTTACGAGCAGTACTTC.

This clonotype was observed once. The CDR3, as DNA: TGTGCCAGCAGAGTCCGACGGGCGAACACTGAAGCTTTCTTT. This codes for CASRVRRANTEAFF. The chain employs TRBV6-2 or TRBV6-3 and TRBJ1-1, with D uncertain. Germline loops: CDR1 MNHEY, CDR2 SVGEGT. The V and J ends lost 6 bases and 1 base respectively, with 12 bases between them. CDR3 length: 14 residues.